This entry describes one T cell receptor (beta chain). The data derive from a study of blood T cell repertoires in COVID-19. Across the study: Samples taken during acute and convalescent COVID-19 were collected in the United States, Italy and Spain. T cells, B-cell-depleted T cells, or PBMCs supplied cDNA or gDNA.

Per the authors' pipeline: How many nucleated cells were present was estimated from reference gene primer amplification. TCRdb keeps only in-frame clones here, not all; method: immunoSEQ multiplex PCR. V and J calls and clone size are those listed in that table; D and trimming were worked out from the DNA. The sample has some 250,000 clones; approximately 90% are singletons. Germline V lookup: CDR1 SEHNR, CDR2 FQNEAQ (reference sequence). Unmatched junction bases numbered 10, after V lost 5 bases and J lost 10 bases. This CDR3 has 14 residues. The receptor comes from a woman in her thirties or forties who had recovered from COVID-19. The chain uses TRBV7-9 and TRBJ1-4; 7 bases are shared with TRBD1. Sequenced sample: peripheral blood. CDR3 protein: CASSLGDTGAKLFF. The CDR3 DNA follows: TGTGCCAGCAGCCTCGGAGACACAGGGGCAAAACTGTTTTTT. Full variable domain (missing parts from reference TRBV7-9 and TRBJ1-4): DTGVSQNPRHKITKRGQNVTFRCDPISEHNRLYWYRQTLGQGPEFLTYFQNEAQLEKSRLLSDRFSAERPKGSFSTLEIQRTEQGDSAMYLCASSLGDTGAKLFFGSGTQLSVL.